Detailed here is one T cell receptor (beta chain). Generated by immunoSEQ multiplex PCR, the TCRdb table keeps only in-frame clones and is missing some. The data hold over a million clones, with around 82% observed a single time. The data are from a study of shared clonotypes between healthy human individuals. The CDR3 runs 13 residues. The V gene's germline CDR1 is SGHNT and CDR2 YYREEE (reference sequence). Trimming cost V 4 bases and J 5 bases; bases outside gene matches: 3. This chain links TRBV5-4 with TRBJ2-1; the match to TRBD2 covers 7 bases. The receptor was derived from a man younger than 30 in good health. Some clones in this sample may be carry-over from other donors' samples. The sequenced sample consisted of memory CD4+ T cells from PBMCs. Subset indicated: CD45RA-negative fraction. The CDR3 DNA is TGTGCCAGCAGCAGGACTAGTGACAATGAGCAGTTCTTC. Protein product: CASSRTSDNEQFF. The whole variable domain, remainder taken from reference TRBV5-4 and TRBJ2-1, is ETGVTQSPTHLIKTRGQQVTLRCSSQSGHNTVSWYQQALGQGPQFIFQYYREEENGRGNFPPRFSGLQFPNYSSELNVNALELDDSALYLCASSRTSDNEQFFGPGTRLTVL.